The 4 T cell receptor beta chains below come from one sample, sequenced in a study of blood T cell repertoires in COVID-19 (dated by TCRdb to 2018 to 2021). The receptor library was made with the immunoSEQ multiplex PCR assay. Imported from immuneACCESS, the table was reduced by TCRdb to in-frame sequences with V and J called. These copies leave out some clones; in studies compared against another copy, an unresolved V gene accounts for under half, and the cause of the remainder is not known. This sample lists approximately 290,000 clones; roughly 84% were detected once. 0.7% to 1% of the sample is held by the ten biggest clonotypes. The source material was peripheral blood. The receptors were sampled from a human donor with COVID-19, enrolled during active disease. The donor label of this sample is uncertain.

The chain has TRBV9 and TRBJ1-5; 9 nucleotides line up with TRBD1. Germline lookup yields CDR1 SGDLS and CDR2 YYNGEE. V dropped 5 bases and J dropped 2; count of bases not matched to a gene: 11. CDR3 size: 17 residues. Here the CDR3 reads CASSRGTGQVGNQPQHF. The CDR3 coding sequence is TGTGCCAGCAGTCGCGGGACAGGGCAGGTGGGCAATCAGCCCCAGCATTTT.

This chain connects TRBV9 to TRBJ1-1; a possible D gene is TRBD1 (6 bases). Germline CDR1 is SGDLS and CDR2 is YYNGEE. The V end was cut by 0 bases, the J end by 2 bases, with 23 bases between. The CDR3 spans 19 residues. In DNA form, the CDR3 reads TGTGCCAGCAGCGTAGCTGGGGGCGTGTGGGGCTCAGAAAACACTGAAGCTTTCTTT. Translation: CASSVAGGVWGSENTEAFF.

The CDR3 reads CASSFLLNQETQYF. CDR3 bases: TGTGCCAGCAGTTTCTTACTCAACCAAGAGACCCAGTACTTC. This sequence joins TRBV28 and TRBJ2-5, with D unclear. The germline V and J ends were trimmed by 3 bases and 0 bases, with 8 bases remaining between them. This CDR3 is built from 14 residues. CDR1 is MDHEN and CDR2 is SYDVKM in the germline V gene.

The chain carries TRBV6-5 and TRBJ1-2; no reliable D call. Germline V gene sequence: CDR1 MNHEY, CDR2 SVGAGI. The CDR3 length is 12 residues. Trimming cost V 6 bases and J 2 bases, with 7 bases left between them. The CDR3 loop is CASSAGNYGYTF. The CDR3, as DNA: TGTGCCAGCAGCGCGGGGAACTATGGCTACACCTTC.